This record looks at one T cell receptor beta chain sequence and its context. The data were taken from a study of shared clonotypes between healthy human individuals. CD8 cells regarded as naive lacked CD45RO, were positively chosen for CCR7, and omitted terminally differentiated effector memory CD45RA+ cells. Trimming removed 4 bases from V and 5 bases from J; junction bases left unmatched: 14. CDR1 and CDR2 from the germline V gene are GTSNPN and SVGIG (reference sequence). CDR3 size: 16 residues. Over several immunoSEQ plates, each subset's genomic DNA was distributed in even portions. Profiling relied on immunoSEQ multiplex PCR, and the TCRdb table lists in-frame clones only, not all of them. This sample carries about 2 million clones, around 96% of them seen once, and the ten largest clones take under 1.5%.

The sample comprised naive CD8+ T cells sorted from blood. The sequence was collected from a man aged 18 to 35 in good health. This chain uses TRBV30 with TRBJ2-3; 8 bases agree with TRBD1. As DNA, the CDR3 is TGTGCCTGGAAAAAGTCCCTGGACAGGGCAATAGATACGCAGTATTTT. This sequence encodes CAWKKSLDRAIDTQYF.